This T cell receptor (beta chain) was profiled in a study of STAT5B mutations in CD4+ large granular lymphocyte leukemia. The CDR3 is made up of 15 amino acids. The V gene end was trimmed by 4 bases and the J gene end by 8 bases; junction bases not matched to a gene: 6. CDR1 is KGHSH, CDR2 LQKENI, per germline. Study results and limitations: TRBV06-family usage was enriched in top patient clones (8/27) versus controls (2/35).

The survey-level immunoSEQ assay was used. Measured with immunoSEQ multiplex PCR; TCRdb has only the in-frame clones, and not every one. The data hold 20,000 or so clones, with approximately 84% observed a single time. About this clone itself: Its antigen is not known.

Sequences were obtained from CD4+ T cells from blood buffy coats. The V and J genes are TRBV18 and TRBJ2-1, with 12 positions matching TRBD2. The clonotype comes from a human donor in good health. CDR3 nucleotides: TGTGCCAGCTCACTGGGGACTAGCGGGTTTGATGAGCAGTTCTTC. This encodes CASSLGTSGFDEQFF.